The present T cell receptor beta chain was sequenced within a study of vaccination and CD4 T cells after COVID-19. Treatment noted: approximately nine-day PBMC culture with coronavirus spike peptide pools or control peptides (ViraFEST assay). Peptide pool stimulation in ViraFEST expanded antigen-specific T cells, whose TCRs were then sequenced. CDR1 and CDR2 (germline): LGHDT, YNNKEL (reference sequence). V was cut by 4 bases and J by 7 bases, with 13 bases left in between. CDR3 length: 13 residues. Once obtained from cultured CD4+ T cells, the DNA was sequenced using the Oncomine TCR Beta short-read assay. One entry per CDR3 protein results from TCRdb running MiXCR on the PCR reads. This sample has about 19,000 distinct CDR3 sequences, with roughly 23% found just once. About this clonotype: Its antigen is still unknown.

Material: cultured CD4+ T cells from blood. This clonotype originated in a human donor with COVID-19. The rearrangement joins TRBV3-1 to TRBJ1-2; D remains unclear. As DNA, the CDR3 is TGTGCCAGCAGCCCCCTGATCGGTTTTGGCTACACCTTC. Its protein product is CASSPLIGFGYTF.